These T cell receptor beta chains were read from a single sample in a study of identical twins' blood T cells. TCRdb re-called the 5' RACE reads through MiXCR, storing one row per CDR3 protein. The repertoire includes fewer than 450,000 distinct CDR3 sequences, more than 25% of them detected once, and around 5.6% sits in the top ten. The source material was PBMCs. The receptor set was obtained from a woman aged 18 to 55 in good health. CDR3s include the opening cysteine and the closing phenylalanine or tryptophan.

CDR3aa	v_gene
CASSKGQNTEAFF	TRBV21-1
CASSQVGRTSSYEQYF	TRBV14
CASRGTGLLYTF	TRBV9
CSARDFTGLGYTF	TRBV20-1
CASSQDGGLNYGYTF	TRBV3-1
CASSFLRGTGGKYEQYF	TRBV2
CASSREGAEAFF	TRBV25-1
CASSLSVALYDEQFF	TRBV5-1
CSASLGGGMDYGYAF	TRBV20-1
CASSQKGLAGVEQFF	TRBV7-9
CASSLILSGNTIYF	TRBV11-2
CASSSSHRAELKNTEAFF	TRBV7-9
CASSLDLTEAFF	TRBV5-1
CASSRTGGSTDTQYF	TRBV11-2
CSAQSRGSGANVLTF	TRBV20-1
CASSLLAGGTSDTQYF	TRBV7-2
CSASYSGANVLTF	TRBV20-1
CASSVGYRNYGYTF	TRBV2
CASSLDEGAGTEAFF	TRBV11-2
CSARNTNSPLHF	TRBV20-1
CATGQQTHYGYTF	TRBV10-3
CATSNQGVHNEQFF	TRBV6-1
CASSLGPGNPYNEQFF	TRBV5-4
CASSQSGQGRTEAFF	TRBV27
CASSFVTGGYTEAFF	TRBV7-9
CASSEALGLSTDTQYF	TRBV2
CASSLELDVGPQHF	TRBV7-2
CASSLGATMNTEAFF	TRBV5-4
CASSRRWETYNEQFF	TRBV6-2/TRBV6-3
CASTPGRGYTEAFF	TRBV2
CASSPLEGLGDTGELFF	TRBV18
CASSYSTPVGELFF	TRBV6-2/TRBV6-3
CASSSDSNTESFF	TRBV11-2
CASSVSPISSYEQYF	TRBV9
CASSVDGLSGTQYF	TRBV9
CASSTDVGTEAFF	TRBV7-9
CASSLVAGSRTEAFF	TRBV7-9
CASSQSYGRAAVNEQFF	TRBV23-1
CASSSNSDTQYF	TRBV11-2
CASSSTVDNEQFF	TRBV7-3
CASSGGGAGEQYF	TRBV9
CASSIDRGSAEAFF	TRBV19